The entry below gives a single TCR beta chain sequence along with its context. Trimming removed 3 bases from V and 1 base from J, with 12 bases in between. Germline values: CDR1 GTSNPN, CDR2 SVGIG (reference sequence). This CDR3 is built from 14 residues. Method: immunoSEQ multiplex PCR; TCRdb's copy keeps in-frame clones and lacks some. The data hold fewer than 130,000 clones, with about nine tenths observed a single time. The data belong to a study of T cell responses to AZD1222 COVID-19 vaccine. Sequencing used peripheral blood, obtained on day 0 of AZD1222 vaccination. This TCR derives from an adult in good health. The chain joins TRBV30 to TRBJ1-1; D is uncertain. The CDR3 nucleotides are TGTGCCTGGAGCCCCGGAACCACGAACACTGAAGCTTTCTTT. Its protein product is CAWSPGTTNTEAFF.